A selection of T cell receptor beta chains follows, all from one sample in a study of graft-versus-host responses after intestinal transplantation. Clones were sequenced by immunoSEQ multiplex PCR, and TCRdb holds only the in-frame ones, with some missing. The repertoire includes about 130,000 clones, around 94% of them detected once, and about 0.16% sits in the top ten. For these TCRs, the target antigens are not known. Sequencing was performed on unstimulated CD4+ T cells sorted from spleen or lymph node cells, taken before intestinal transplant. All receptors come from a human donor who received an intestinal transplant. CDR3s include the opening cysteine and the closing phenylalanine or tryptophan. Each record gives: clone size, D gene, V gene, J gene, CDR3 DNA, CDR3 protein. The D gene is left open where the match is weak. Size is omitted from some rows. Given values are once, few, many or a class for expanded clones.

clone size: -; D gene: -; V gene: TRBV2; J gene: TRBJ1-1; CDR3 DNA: TGTGCCAGCAGTCGACAGGTCGGGGTCACTGAAGCTTTCTTT; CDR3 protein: CASSRQVGVTEAFF
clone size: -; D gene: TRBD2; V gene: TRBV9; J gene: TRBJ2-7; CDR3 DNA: TGTGCCAGCAGCCCCGGACTAGCGCTAAGCTCCTACGAGCAGTACTTC; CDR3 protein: CASSPGLALSSYEQYF
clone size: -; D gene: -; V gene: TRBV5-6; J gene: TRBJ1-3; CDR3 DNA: TGTGCCAGCAGCTTCGCCCGGGGAACCGCCATATATTTT; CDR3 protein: CASSFARGTAIYF
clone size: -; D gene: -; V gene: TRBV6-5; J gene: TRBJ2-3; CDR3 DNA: TGTGCCAGTACTTTAGACGGGGCAGATACGCAGTATTTT; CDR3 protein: CASTLDGADTQYF
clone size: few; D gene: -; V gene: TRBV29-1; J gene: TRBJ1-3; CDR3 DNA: TGCAGCGATCCCTTGGCAGAGACTGGAAACACCATATATTTT; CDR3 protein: CSDPLAETGNTIYF
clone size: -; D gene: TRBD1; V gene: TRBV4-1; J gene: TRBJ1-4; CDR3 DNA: TGCGCCAGCAGCCAAGCCTGGGGCAGGGGGCGTGAAAAACTGTTTTTT; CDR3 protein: CASSQAWGRGREKLFF
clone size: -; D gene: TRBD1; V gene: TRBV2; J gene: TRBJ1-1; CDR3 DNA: TGTGCCAGCAGAGTAGGACAGGGGAATTCGGGAGGCGCTTTCTTT; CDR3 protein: CASRVGQGNSGGAFF
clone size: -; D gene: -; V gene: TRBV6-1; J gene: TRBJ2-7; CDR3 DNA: TGTGCCAGCAGTGAATTCCTCGCCCAATCCTACGAGCAGTACTTC; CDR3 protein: CASSEFLAQSYEQYF
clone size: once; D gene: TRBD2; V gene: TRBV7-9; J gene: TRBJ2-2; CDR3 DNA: TGTGCCAGCAGCCCCCCGACTAGCTACGGCACCGGGGAGCTGTTTTTT; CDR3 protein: CASSPPTSYGTGELFF
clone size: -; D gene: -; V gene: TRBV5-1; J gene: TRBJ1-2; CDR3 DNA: TGCGCCAGCAGCGCTGACACAGGGCTTTGGGATGGCTACACCTTC; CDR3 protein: CASSADTGLWDGYTF
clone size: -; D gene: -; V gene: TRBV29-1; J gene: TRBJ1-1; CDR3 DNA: TGCAGCGTTGAAGGGGGAAGGCGGATGAACACTGAAGCTTTCTTT; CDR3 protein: CSVEGGRRMNTEAFF
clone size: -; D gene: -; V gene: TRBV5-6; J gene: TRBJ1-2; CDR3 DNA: TGTGCCAGCACCCCCCCAGGGGTTGATCAGGGCTACACCTTC; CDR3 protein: CASTPPGVDQGYTF
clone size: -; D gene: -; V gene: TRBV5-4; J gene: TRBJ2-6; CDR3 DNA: TGTGCCAGCAGCATCGTAACAGGGTTCGGGGCCAACGTCCTGACTTTC; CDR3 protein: CASSIVTGFGANVLTF
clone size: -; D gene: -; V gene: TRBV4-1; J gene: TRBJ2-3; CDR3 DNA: TGCGCCAGCAGCCAAGTGATCGATACGCAGTATTTT; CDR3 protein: CASSQVIDTQYF
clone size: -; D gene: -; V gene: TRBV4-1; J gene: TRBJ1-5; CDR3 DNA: TGCGCCAGCAGCCAAGATCCAGGTCAGCCCCAGCATTTT; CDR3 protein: CASSQDPGQPQHF
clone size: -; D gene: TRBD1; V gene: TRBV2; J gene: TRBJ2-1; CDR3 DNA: TGTACCAGCAGTCAGGACAGGGGGTCCTACAATGAGCAGTTCTTC; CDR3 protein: CTSSQDRGSYNEQFF
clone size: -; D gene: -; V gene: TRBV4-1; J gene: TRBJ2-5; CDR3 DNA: TGCGCCAGCAGCCAAGCATGGGGCAGGGAGACCCAGTACTTC; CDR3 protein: CASSQAWGRETQYF
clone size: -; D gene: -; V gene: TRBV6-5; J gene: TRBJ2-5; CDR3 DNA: TGTGCCAGCAGGCCTCCGGGCTCCCGGGCGGGGACCCAGTACTTC; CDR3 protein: CASRPPGSRAGTQYF
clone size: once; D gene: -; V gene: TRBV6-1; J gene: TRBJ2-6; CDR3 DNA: TGTGCGGGGGGCGGGGGCCGCTCTGGGGCCAACGTCCTGACTTTC; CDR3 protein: CAGGGGRSGANVLTF
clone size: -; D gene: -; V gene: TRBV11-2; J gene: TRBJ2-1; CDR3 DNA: TGTGCCAGCAGCTTAGTTCAGGGGTACAATGAGCAGTTCTTC; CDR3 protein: CASSLVQGYNEQFF
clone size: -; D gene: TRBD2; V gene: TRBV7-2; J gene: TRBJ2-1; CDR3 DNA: TGTGCCAGCAGCTTAGTGTTTCCCCTAAGCGGGGGTTCGTGGTTCTTC; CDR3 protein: CASSLVFPLSGGSWFF
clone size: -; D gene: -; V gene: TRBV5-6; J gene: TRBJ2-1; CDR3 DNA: TGTGCCAGCAGCAAGACGGCCGGGAGTGAGTTCTTC; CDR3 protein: CASSKTAGSEFF
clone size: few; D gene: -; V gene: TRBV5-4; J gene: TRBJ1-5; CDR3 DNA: TGTGCCAGCGCCCAGCCCCAGCATTTT; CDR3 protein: CASAQPQHF
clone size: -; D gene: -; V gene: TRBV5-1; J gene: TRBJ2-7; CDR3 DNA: TGCGCCAGCAGCCAAGGGACCTCCTACGAGCAGTACTTC; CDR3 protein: CASSQGTSYEQYF